The 13 T cell receptor beta chains listed next were all sequenced from one sample in a study of T cell repertoires in cytomegalovirus infection. TCRdb used MiXCR to reprocess the reads, holding one entry per CDR3 protein. The sample contains 80,000 or so distinct CDR3 sequences, approximately 42% of which appear only once. These receptors are not linked to any known antigen. The sample in question was CD8+ T cells from cultured PBMCs, obtained from culture after CMV antigen stimulation. The receptors were gathered from a human donor in good health (CMV status not recorded). Some clones in this sample may be carry-over from other donors' samples.

This rearrangement joins TRBV20-1 to TRBJ2-5, with 7 bases fitting TRBD1. V gave up 5 bases and J gave up 5 bases; unmatched junction bases: 14. Germline assignment: CDR1 DFQATT and CDR2 SNEGSKA (reference sequence). This CDR3 is 15 amino acids long. CDR3 nucleotide sequence: TGCAGTGCTTATAAAGGGGGCGTGAGCGAGGAGACCCAGTACTTC. It codes for CSAYKGGVSEETQYF.

V usage is TRBV4-1 and J usage is TRBJ2-7; the match to TRBD1 covers 9 bases. V was clipped by 2 bases and J by 2 bases; unmatched bases: 13. Germline V gene data show CDR1 as MGHRA and CDR2 as YSYEKL. This CDR3 is built from 18 residues. The CDR3 coding sequence is TGCGCCAGCAGCCAATGGTGGCCGCCGGGACAGGGAACCTACGAGCAGTACTTC. It codes for CASSQWWPPGQGTYEQYF.

The chain joins TRBV7-9 to TRBJ2-5; no definite D call. Per germline, CDR1 SEHNR and CDR2 FQNEAQ (reference sequence). Trimming removed 3 bases at V and 1 base at J, with 6 bases between. This CDR3 is built from 13 residues. DNA of the CDR3: TGTGCCAGCAGCTTCCGTGGCCAAGAGACCCAGTACTTC. It translates to CASSFRGQETQYF. Using reference TRBV7-9 and TRBJ2-5 for the parts outside the CDR3, the full variable domain is DTGVSQNPRHKITKRGQNVTFRCDPISEHNRLYWYRQTLGQGPEFLTYFQNEAQLEKSRLLSDRFSAERPKGSFSTLEIQRTEQGDSAMYLCASSFRGQETQYFGPGTRLLVL.

The genes are TRBV19 and TRBJ2-5, with 10 bases identical to TRBD2. Trimming at V came to 3 bases and at J to 1 base, leaving 8 bases not matched to a gene. CDR3 size: 17 residues. Germline values: CDR1 LNHDA, CDR2 SQIVND (reference sequence). CDR3 nucleotide sequence: TGTGCCAGTAGTATCAAGGCAACTAGCGGGGCCCAAGAGACCCAGTACTTC. Its translation is CASSIKATSGAQETQYF. The full variable domain, with the rest looked up from reference TRBV19 and TRBJ2-5, is DGGITQSPKYLFRKEGQNVTLSCEQNLNHDAMYWYRQDPGQGLRLIYYSQIVNDFQKGDIAEGYSVSREKKESFPLTVTSAQKNPTAFYLCASSIKATSGAQETQYFGPGTRLLVL.

The chain employs TRBV11-3 and TRBJ2-1, with TRBD1 matching 8 bases. Germline assignment: CDR1 SGHNT and CDR2 YENEEA. The V and J ends lost 5 bases and 7 bases, in that order; junction bases with no gene match: 7. This CDR3 contains 14 residues. For the CDR3, the DNA is TGTGCCAGCAGCCGCAGGGGGCTGGGGAATGAGCAGTTCTTC. It codes for CASSRRGLGNEQFF.

The V gene is TRBV6-2 or TRBV6-3, the J gene TRBJ2-1, with 7 nucleotides matching TRBD2. Trimming cost V 6 bases and J 0 bases; bases outside gene matches: 11. The CDR3 totals 17 residues. Germline values: CDR1 MNHEY, CDR2 SVGEGT. This CDR3 reads CASRGRISGDSYNEQFF. The DNA of the CDR3 is TGTGCCAGCAGAGGTCGAATAAGCGGGGACTCCTACAATGAGCAGTTCTTC.

This chain connects TRBV4-1 to TRBJ2-7, with D possibly being TRBD1 or TRBD2 (5 bases each). The V end lost 4 bases, the J end lost 1 base, and 8 bases lay between the germline ends. Germline-derived CDR1 and CDR2 are MGHRA and YSYEKL. This CDR3 is built from 13 residues. The CDR3 loop reads CASSPEGSYEQYF. The CDR3 bases are TGCGCCAGCAGCCCAGAGGGGTCCTACGAGCAGTACTTC.

This chain connects TRBV29-1 to TRBJ2-1; 8 bases align to TRBD1. Germline loops: CDR1 SQVTM, CDR2 ANQGSEA. V lost 1 base and J lost 7; bases outside the gene matches: 15. This CDR3 spans 17 amino acids. The CDR3 nucleotides read TGCAGCGTTGAAGGGGGACTCGGACAGGGAGGTTGGAATGAGCAGTTCTTC. Protein product: CSVEGGLGQGGWNEQFF.

The V call is TRBV7-9, the J call TRBJ2-7, with D perhaps matching TRBD1 (6 bases). V shed 2 bases and J shed 3 bases, with 14 bases lying between them. Germline values: CDR1 SEHNR, CDR2 FQNEAQ (reference sequence). The length of the CDR3 is 15 residues. The CDR3 here is CASSLRAGVDYEQYF. The CDR3 nucleotides read TGTGCCAGCAGCTTAAGGGCAGGGGTAGACTACGAGCAGTACTTC.

This clonotype was detected a few times. This chain joins TRBV28 and TRBJ1-2, with D unclear. The CDR3 consists of 14 residues. Germline CDR1 reads MDHEN; CDR2 reads SYDVKM. Trimming took off 3 bases at V and 3 bases at J, with 11 bases between the two ends. The chain's CDR3 is CASSFVPGDYGYTF. The DNA of the CDR3 is TGTGCCAGCAGTTTTGTTCCAGGAGACTATGGCTACACCTTC.

This clonotype occurred many times. The CDR3 region is CASSEQMLWTGGYNEQFF. In DNA, the CDR3 is TGTGCCAGCAGTGAACAAATGCTATGGACAGGGGGCTACAATGAGCAGTTCTTC. The chain uses TRBV25-1 and TRBJ2-1; 10 positions match TRBD1. Germline CDR1 is MGHDK and CDR2 is SYGVNS. There are 18 residues in the CDR3. The V gene end was trimmed by 2 bases and the J gene end by 3 bases; junction bases not matched to a gene: 10.

CDR3 nucleotides: TGTGCCAGCAGTCCCTCGGCAGGCGGTTATAATTCACCCCTCCACTTT. Translating it yields CASSPSAGGYNSPLHF. The chain combines TRBV6-6 with TRBJ1-6; no clear D gene. Looked up from germline, CDR1 is MNHNY and CDR2 is SVGAGI (reference sequence). Trimming removed 5 bases from V and 4 bases from J, with 15 bases in between. CDR3 size: 16 residues.

The chain employs TRBV20-1 and TRBJ2-7; 10 bases fit TRBD1. Per the germline V gene, CDR1 is DFQATT and CDR2 is SNEGSKA (reference sequence). Germline trimming cut 0 bases from V and 4 bases from J; bases unmatched to any gene: 12. The CDR3 has 17 amino acids. Here the CDR3 reads CSARELGTDRGLYEQYF. The CDR3 region has the DNA TGCAGTGCTAGAGAGTTGGGGACTGACAGGGGGCTTTACGAGCAGTACTTC.